A selection of T cell receptor beta chains follows, all from one sample in a study of shared clonotypes between healthy human individuals. Sequenced by immunoSEQ multiplex PCR; TCRdb stores in-frame clones only, minus some. The table shows a few million clones, with 80% to 95% occurring only once. Sequencing was carried out using naive CD4+ T cells from PBMCs. These receptors all stem from a man aged 18 to 29 in good health. Some clones in this sample may be carry-over from other donors' samples. Each CDR3 is given with its conserved first and last residue. A D gene is named only where the DNA matches it firmly. Size tells how often a clone was seen (once, few, many) or the class of an expanded clone, and some rows leave it out.

V: TRBV6-5; size: -; J: TRBJ1-1; D: -; DNA: TGTGCCAGCAGTTCCTCCAGGGGTAACACTGAAGCTTTCTTT; CDR3: CASSSSRGNTEAFF
V: TRBV5-6; size: few; J: TRBJ1-2; D: -; DNA: TGTGCCAGCAGCTTAGACCGGAACTATGGCTACACCTTC; CDR3: CASSLDRNYGYTF
V: TRBV19; size: -; J: TRBJ1-5; D: TRBD1; DNA: TGTGCCAGTAGCTACACCGGGACAGCAAATCAGCCCCAGCATTTT; CDR3: CASSYTGTANQPQHF
V: TRBV29-1; size: -; J: TRBJ2-1; D: -; DNA: TGCAGCGTCAACGTGGGGGACAATGAGCAGTTCTTC; CDR3: CSVNVGDNEQFF
V: TRBV5-8; size: -; J: TRBJ2-7; D: TRBD2; DNA: TGTGCCAGCAGACTAGCGGGGGGCTCCTACGAGCAGTACTTC; CDR3: CASRLAGGSYEQYF
V: TRBV29-1; size: -; J: TRBJ2-1; D: TRBD2; DNA: TGCAGCGCCTCTCGGGGAGGGGCGGGCTACAATGAGCAGTTCTTC; CDR3: CSASRGGAGYNEQFF
V: TRBV29-1; size: -; J: TRBJ2-3; D: -; DNA: TGCAGCGTTGAGGGTGGCCCCACAGATACGCAGTATTTT; CDR3: CSVEGGPTDTQYF
V: TRBV18; size: -; J: TRBJ1-1; D: -; DNA: TGTGCCAGCTCACCGGGGTGGGGCGCTTTCTTT; CDR3: CASSPGWGAFF
V: TRBV11-2; size: -; J: TRBJ1-2; D: -; DNA: TGTGCCAGCAGCTCCCCCCGGACGATTCGCTACACCTTC; CDR3: CASSSPRTIRYTF
V: TRBV4-1; size: -; J: TRBJ2-7; D: TRBD1; DNA: TGCGCCAGCAGCCAGGACAGGCAAGAGATAACCTACGAGCAGTACTTC; CDR3: CASSQDRQEITYEQYF
V: TRBV10-2; size: -; J: TRBJ1-1; D: -; DNA: TGCGCCAGCAGGCTCACCGGGGATAACACTGAAGCTTTCTTT; CDR3: CASRLTGDNTEAFF
V: TRBV5-1; size: -; J: TRBJ2-7; D: TRBD2; DNA: TGCGCCAGCAGCTTGGGCGGACTAGCGGGAGCCTACGAGCAGTACTTC; CDR3: CASSLGGLAGAYEQYF
V: TRBV5-1; size: once; J: TRBJ2-5; D: -; DNA: TGCGCCAGCAGGGCGGGGTACCAAGAGACCCAGTACTTC; CDR3: CASRAGYQETQYF
V: TRBV28; size: -; J: TRBJ2-1; D: -; DNA: TGTGCCAGCAGTTTGCGGAGCGCGTGGGACAATGAGCAGTTCTTC; CDR3: CASSLRSAWDNEQFF
V: TRBV4-2; size: -; J: TRBJ2-3; D: TRBD2; DNA: TGTGCCAGCAGCCAAGATAAGCGGGGGGTACCTAGCACAGATACGCAGTATTTT; CDR3: CASSQDKRGVPSTDTQYF
V: TRBV14; size: -; J: TRBJ1-2; D: -; DNA: TGTGCCAGCAGCCAGGGGTTCAGGGCACGTGGCTACACCTTC; CDR3: CASSQGFRARGYTF
V: TRBV29-1; size: few; J: TRBJ1-1; D: TRBD1; DNA: TGCAGCGCCAACAGGGGGCGCGGCACTGAAGCTTTCTTT; CDR3: CSANRGRGTEAFF
V: TRBV28; size: -; J: TRBJ2-4; D: -; DNA: TGTGCCAGCTCTGCGCAGGGGTCAGCCAAAAACATTCAGTACTTC; CDR3: CASSAQGSAKNIQYF
V: TRBV5-1; size: -; J: TRBJ2-3; D: -; DNA: TGCGCCAGCAGCTTTCAAGGGACCGGCACAGATACGCAGTATTTT; CDR3: CASSFQGTGTDTQYF
V: TRBV30; size: few; J: TRBJ2-5; D: -; DNA: TGTGCCTGGAGTTCCGGGATCCAAGAGACCCAGTACTTC; CDR3: CAWSSGIQETQYF
V: TRBV7-3; size: once; J: TRBJ2-2; D: -; DNA: TGTGCCAGCAGCTTACAAGGGCTACCGAACACCGGGGAGCTGTTTTTT; CDR3: CASSLQGLPNTGELFF
V: TRBV9; size: -; J: TRBJ2-5; D: TRBD2; DNA: TGTGCCAGCATCTGTAGCGGGAGTGAGGAGACCCAGTACTTC; CDR3: CASICSGSEETQYF